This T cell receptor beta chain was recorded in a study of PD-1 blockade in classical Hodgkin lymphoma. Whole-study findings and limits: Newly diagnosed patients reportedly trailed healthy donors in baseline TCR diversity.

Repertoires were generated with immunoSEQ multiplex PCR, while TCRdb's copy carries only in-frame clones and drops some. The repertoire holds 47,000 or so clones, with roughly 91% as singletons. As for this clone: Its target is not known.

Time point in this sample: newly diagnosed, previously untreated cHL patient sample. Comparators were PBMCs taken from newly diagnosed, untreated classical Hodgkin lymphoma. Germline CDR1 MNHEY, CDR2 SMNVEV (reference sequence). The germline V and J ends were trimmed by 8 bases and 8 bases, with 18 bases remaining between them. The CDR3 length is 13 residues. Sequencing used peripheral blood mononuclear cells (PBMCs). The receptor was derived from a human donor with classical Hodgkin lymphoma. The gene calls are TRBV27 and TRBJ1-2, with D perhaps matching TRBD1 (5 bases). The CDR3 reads CASGFGTPPGYTF. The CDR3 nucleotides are TGTGCCAGCGGCTTTGGGACTCCACCGGGCTACACCTTC.